This T cell receptor beta chain was profiled in a study of CD8+ T cells in alopecia areata. Overall study results and limits: Between patients, shared TCR sequences were less clear than in mice. This was possibly due in part to HLA diversity in the patient population.

The CDR3 contains 11 residues. Germline V lookup: CDR1 DFQATT, CDR2 SNEGSKA (reference sequence). Deletions cut 4 bases from V and 2 bases from J, with 2 bases between. RNA was isolated and reverse transcribed to cDNA, the sequencing template. The repertoire was sequenced with immunoSEQ multiplex PCR; TCRdb's copy has only in-frame clones and lacks some. The sample holds 65,000 to 90,000 clones; just over 50% are singletons and the top ten take roughly 5.6%. To note about this clone: Its antigen is as yet unknown.

This chain uses TRBV20-1 with TRBJ2-2; D gene uncertain. This sequence originates from a human donor with alopecia areata. Sequencing input: NKG2D-high CD8+ T cells sorted from blood. This CDR3 is CSATNTGELFF. The CDR3 bases are TGCAGTGCTACCAACACCGGGGAGCTGTTTTTT.